This record concerns one T cell receptor beta chain sequence. This sample stems from a study of patients and donors after allogeneic stem cell transplantation. From the RT-PCR reads, TCRdb called clonotypes with MiXCR, one entry per CDR3 protein. Of about 960,000 distinct CDR3 sequences listed, roughly 18% are singletons. The receptor was derived from a human donor who was either an allogeneic HSCT recipient or a stem cell or donor lymphocyte infusion donor (not recorded which). It is not recorded whose cells these are; they may come from a transplant donor. Sequencing used blood, either unsorted or a sorted T cell fraction (not recorded which).

The CDR3 spells CASSLITGHRETQYF. The CDR3 DNA reads as TGTGCCAGCTCACTAATTACGGGACACCGAGAGACCCAGTACTTC. The J gene is TRBJ2-5, the V gene TRBV18; D possibly corresponds to TRBD1 (6 bases). V gave up 4 bases and J gave up 4 bases, with 16 bases separating them. CDR1 is KGHSH, CDR2 LQKENI, per germline. The CDR3 has 15 amino acids.